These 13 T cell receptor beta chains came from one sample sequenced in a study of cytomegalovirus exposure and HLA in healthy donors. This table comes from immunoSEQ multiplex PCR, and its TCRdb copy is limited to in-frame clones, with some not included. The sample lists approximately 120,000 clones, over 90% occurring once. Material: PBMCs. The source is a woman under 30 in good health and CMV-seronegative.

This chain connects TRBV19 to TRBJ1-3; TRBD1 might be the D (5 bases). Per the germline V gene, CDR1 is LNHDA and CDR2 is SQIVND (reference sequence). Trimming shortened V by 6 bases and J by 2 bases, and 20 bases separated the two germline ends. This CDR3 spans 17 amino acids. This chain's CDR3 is CASSRQPVTGAGNTIYF. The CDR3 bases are TGTGCCAGTAGCCGTCAACCAGTCACAGGTGCTGGAAACACCATATATTTT.

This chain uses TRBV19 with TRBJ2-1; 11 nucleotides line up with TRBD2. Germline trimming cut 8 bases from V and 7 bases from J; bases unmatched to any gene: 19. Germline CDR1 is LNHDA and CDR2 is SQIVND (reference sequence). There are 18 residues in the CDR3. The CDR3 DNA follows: TGTGCCAGTGCGAATGGACTAGCGGGCTCCGGGTTGGGTAATGAGCAGTTCTTC. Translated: CASANGLAGSGLGNEQFF.

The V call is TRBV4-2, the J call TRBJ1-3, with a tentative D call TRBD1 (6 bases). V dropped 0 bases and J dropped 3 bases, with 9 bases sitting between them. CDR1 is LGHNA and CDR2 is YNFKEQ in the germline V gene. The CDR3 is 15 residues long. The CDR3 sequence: CASSQEQGNGNTIYF. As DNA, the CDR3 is TGTGCCAGCAGCCAAGAGCAGGGGAATGGAAACACCATATATTTT.

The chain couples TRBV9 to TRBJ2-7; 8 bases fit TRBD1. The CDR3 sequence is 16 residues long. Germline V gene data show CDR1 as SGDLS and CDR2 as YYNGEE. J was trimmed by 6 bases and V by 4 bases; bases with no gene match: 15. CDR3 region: CASSRGPGTGSFEQYF. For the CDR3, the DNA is TGTGCCAGCAGCAGGGGGCCCGGGACAGGATCTTTCGAGCAGTACTTC.

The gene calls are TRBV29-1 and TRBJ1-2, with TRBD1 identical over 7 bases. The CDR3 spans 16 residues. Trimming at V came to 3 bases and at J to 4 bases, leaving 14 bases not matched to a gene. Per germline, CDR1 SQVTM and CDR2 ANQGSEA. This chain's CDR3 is CSVEDTGTAGVYGYTF. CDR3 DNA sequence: TGCAGCGTTGAGGATACCGGGACAGCGGGAGTCTATGGCTACACCTTC.

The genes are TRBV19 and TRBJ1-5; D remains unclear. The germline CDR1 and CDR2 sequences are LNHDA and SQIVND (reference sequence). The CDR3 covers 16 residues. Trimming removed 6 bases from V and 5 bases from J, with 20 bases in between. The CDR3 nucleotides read TGTGCCAGTAGCACTAGTAGAAATCGGGGAGATCAGCCCCAGCATTTT. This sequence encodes CASSTSRNRGDQPQHF. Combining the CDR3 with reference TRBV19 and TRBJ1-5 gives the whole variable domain DGGITQSPKYLFRKEGQNVTLSCEQNLNHDAMYWYRQDPGQGLRLIYYSQIVNDFQKGDIAEGYSVSREKKESFPLTVTSAQKNPTAFYLCASSTSRNRGDQPQHFGDGTRLSIL.

CDR3 protein: CASSSPRDYPTEAFF. CDR3 sequence (DNA): TGTGCCAGCAGTTCCCCACGGGACTATCCCACTGAAGCTTTCTTT. The chain uses TRBV28 and TRBJ1-1, with D possibly matching TRBD1 (5 bases). Germline CDR1 and CDR2: MDHEN and SYDVKM. V lost 4 bases to trimming and J lost 4 bases, with 16 bases between them. CDR3 length: 15 residues.

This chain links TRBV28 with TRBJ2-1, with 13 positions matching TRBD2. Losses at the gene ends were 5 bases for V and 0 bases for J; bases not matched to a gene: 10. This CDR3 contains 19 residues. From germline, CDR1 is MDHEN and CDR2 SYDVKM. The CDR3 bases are TGTGCCAGCAGTATTAGGACTAGCGGGGGAAGGAGCTCCTACAATGAGCAGTTCTTC. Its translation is CASSIRTSGGRSSYNEQFF.

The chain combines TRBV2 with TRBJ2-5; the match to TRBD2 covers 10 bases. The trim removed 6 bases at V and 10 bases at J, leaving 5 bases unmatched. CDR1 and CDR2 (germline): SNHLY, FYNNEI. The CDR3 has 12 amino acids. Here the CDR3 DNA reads TGTGCCAGCAGACTAGCGGGATATCACCAGTACTTC. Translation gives CASRLAGYHQYF. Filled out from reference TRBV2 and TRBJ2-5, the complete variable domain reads EPEVTQTPSHQVTQMGQEVILRCVPISNHLYFYWYRQILGQKVEFLVSFYNNEISEKSEIFDDQFSVERPDGSNFTLKIRSTKLEDSAMYFCASRLAGYHQYFGPGTRLLVL.

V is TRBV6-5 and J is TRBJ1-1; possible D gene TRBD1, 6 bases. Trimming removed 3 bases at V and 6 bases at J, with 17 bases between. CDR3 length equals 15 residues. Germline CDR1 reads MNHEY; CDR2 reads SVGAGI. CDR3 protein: CASSYPEDGQSEAFF. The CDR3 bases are TGTGCCAGCAGTTATCCCGAGGACGGACAGTCTGAAGCTTTCTTT.

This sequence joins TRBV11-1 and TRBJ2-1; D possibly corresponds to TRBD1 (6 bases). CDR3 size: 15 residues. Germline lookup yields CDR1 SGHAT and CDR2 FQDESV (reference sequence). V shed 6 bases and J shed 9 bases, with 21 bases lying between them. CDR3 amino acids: CASRPTRDTSTEQFF. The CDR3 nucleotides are TGTGCCAGCAGGCCAACCCGGGACACCTCAACTGAGCAGTTCTTC.

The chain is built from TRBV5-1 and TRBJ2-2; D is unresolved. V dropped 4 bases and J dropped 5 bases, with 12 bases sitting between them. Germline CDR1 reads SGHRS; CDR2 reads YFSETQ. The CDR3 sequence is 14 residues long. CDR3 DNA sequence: TGCGCCAGCAGCCCGAGAACAGATACCGGGGAGCTGTTTTTT. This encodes CASSPRTDTGELFF.

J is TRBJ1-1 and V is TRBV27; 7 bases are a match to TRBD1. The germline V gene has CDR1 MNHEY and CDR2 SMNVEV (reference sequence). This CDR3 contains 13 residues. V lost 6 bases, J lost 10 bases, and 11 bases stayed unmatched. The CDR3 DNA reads TGTGCCAGCAGGCTGACAGGGATGGGAGTAGCTTTCTTT. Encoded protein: CASRLTGMGVAFF.